The sequence of this T cell receptor beta chain was determined in a study of T cells in Graves' hyperthyroidism and ophthalmopathy. Authors of the study amplified TCR beta CDR3 regions from RNA transcripts. First-round RT-PCR of the TCR CDR3 relied on the HTBI primer set. TCRdb reanalysed the multiplex PCR reads using MiXCR and keeps one entry per CDR3 protein. Of roughly 300,000 distinct CDR3 sequences listed, over 11% are singletons. Trimming cost V 5 bases and J 1 base; bases outside gene matches: 7. Germline CDR1 and CDR2: SEHNR and FQNEAQ (reference sequence). CDR3 size: 17 residues. The chain combines TRBV7-9 with TRBJ2-1, with 11 bases lining up with TRBD2. The TCR originated in a woman under 40 with Graves' hyperthyroidism. Sequenced input: blood. The CDR3 here is CASSTPSGRRSYNEQFF. In DNA, the CDR3 is TGTGCCAGCAGCACACCTAGCGGGAGGAGATCCTACAATGAGCAGTTCTTC.